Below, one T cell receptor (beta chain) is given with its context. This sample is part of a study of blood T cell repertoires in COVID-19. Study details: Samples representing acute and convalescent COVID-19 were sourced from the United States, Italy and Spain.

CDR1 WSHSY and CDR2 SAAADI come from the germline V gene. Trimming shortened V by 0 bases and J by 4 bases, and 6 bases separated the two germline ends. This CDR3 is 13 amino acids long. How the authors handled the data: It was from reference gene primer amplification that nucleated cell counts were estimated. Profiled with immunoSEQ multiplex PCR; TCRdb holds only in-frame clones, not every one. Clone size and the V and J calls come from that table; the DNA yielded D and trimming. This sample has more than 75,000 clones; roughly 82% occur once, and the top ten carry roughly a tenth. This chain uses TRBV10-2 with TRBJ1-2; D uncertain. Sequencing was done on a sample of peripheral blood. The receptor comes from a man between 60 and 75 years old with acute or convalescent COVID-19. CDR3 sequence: CASSESHGYGYTF. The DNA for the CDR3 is TGCGCCAGCAGTGAGTCCCACGGCTATGGCTACACCTTC.